The T cell receptor (beta chain) described here comes from a study of blood T cell repertoires in COVID-19. Across the whole study: Acute and convalescent COVID-19 samples came from the United States, Italy and Spain. T cells, B-cell-depleted T cells, or PBMCs provided the cDNA or gDNA that served as material.

The CDR3 is made up of 14 amino acids. With 6 bases clipped from V and 6 bases from J, the junction kept 4 bases outside the gene matches. The germline V gene encodes CDR1 MNHNY and CDR2 SVGAGI (reference sequence). This clone was counted only a few times. Authors' processing steps: It was from reference gene primer amplification that nucleated cell counts were estimated. Profiled with immunoSEQ multiplex PCR; TCRdb holds only in-frame clones, not every one. V, J and clone size are taken as reported in that table, and D and trimming were inferred from the DNA itself. The repertoire holds some 130,000 clones, with approximately 80% as singletons.

The sequenced material came from peripheral blood. The clonotype originates from a man of 80 years or more with acute or convalescent COVID-19. The rearrangement joins TRBV6-6 to TRBJ2-1; 11 bases are shared with TRBD1. The CDR3 spells CASRAGTGGNEQFF. CDR3 DNA: TGTGCCAGCAGAGCCGGGACAGGGGGCAATGAGCAGTTCTTC.